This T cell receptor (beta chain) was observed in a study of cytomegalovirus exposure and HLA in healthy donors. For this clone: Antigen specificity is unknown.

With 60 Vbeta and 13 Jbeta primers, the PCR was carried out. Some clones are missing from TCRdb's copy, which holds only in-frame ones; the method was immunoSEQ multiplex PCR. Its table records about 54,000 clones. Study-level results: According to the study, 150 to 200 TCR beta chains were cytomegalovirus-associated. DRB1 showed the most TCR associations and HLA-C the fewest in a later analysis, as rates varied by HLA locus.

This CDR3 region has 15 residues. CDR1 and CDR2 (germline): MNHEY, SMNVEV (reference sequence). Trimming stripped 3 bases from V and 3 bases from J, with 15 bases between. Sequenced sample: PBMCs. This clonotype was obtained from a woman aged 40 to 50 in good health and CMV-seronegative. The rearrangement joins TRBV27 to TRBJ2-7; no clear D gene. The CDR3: CASSFKPVRGYEQYF. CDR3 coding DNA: TGTGCCAGCAGTTTTAAACCCGTAAGAGGCTACGAGCAGTACTTC.